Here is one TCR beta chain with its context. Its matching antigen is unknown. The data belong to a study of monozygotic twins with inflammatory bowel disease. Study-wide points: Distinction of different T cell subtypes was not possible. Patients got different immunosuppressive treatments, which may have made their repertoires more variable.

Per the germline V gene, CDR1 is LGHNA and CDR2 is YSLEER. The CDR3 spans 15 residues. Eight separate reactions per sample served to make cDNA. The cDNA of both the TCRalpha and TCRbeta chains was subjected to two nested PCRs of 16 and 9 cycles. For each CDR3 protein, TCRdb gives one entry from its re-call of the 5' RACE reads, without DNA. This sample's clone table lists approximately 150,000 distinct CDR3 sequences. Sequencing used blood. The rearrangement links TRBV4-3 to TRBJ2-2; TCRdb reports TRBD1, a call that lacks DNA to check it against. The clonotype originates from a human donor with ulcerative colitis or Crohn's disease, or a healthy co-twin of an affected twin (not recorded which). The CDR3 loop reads CASSQPGQNTGELFF.